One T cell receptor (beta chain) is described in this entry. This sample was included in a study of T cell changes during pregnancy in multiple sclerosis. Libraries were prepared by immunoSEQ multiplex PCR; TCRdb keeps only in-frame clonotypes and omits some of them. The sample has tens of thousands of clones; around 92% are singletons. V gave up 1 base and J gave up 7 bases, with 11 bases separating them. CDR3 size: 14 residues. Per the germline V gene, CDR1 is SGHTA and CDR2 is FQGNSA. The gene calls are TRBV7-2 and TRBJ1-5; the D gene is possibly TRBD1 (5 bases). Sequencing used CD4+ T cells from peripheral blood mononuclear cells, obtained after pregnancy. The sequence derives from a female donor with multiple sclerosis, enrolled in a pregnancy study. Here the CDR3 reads CASSLVGGGQPQHF. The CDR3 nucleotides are TGTGCCAGCAGCTTAGTCGGGGGTGGGCAGCCCCAGCATTTT.